Listed here are 29 T cell receptor beta chains from one sample, sequenced in a study of memory CD4+ T cells and cytomegalovirus serostatus. The sort gate was single viable CD3+CD4+CD8-CD45RO+ cells for memory CD4+ T cells. Sequencing used immunoSEQ multiplex PCR; TCRdb keeps in-frame clones, though not all of them. Of about 56,000 clones listed, 82% are singletons. The material sequenced was memory CD4+ T cells from blood. These receptors were collected from an adult in good health and CMV-seronegative.

V is TRBV19 and J is TRBJ2-3; 8 bases are a match to TRBD2. CDR3 length equals 21 residues. CDR1 LNHDA and CDR2 SQIVND come from the germline V gene (reference sequence). J gave up 3 bases and V 3 bases, and 23 bases lay outside the gene matches. CDR3 sequence (DNA): TGTGCCAGTAGTATCCGACTAGGGCGGGGGGCCTACGCCCTTGGTACAGATACGCAGTATTTT. This encodes CASSIRLGRGAYALGTDTQYF.

On this clone itself: A junction end diverges from the germline sequence, so it may reflect a read error. The chain uses TRBV28 and TRBJ2-5; 15 bases fit TRBD2. In germline, CDR1 is MDHEN, CDR2 SYDVKM. This CDR3 is built from 20 residues. CDR3 protein: CASSSSIFGTSGGTPEAQYF. Written as DNA, the CDR3 is TGTGCCAGCAGCTCTTCTATCTTCGGGACTAGCGGGGGGACCCCAGAGGCCCAGTACTTC. The whole variable domain, remainder taken from reference TRBV28 and TRBJ2-5, is DVKVTQSSRYLVKRTGEKVFLECVQDMDHENMFWYRQDPGLGLRLIYFSYDVKMKEKGDIPEGYSVSREKKERFSLILESASTNQTSMYLCASSSSIFGTSGGTPEAQYFGPGTRLLVL.

The chain links TRBV30 to TRBJ1-1; a weak D match, TRBD1 (5 bases). This CDR3 contains 13 residues. Between the trimmed V and J ends, which lost 0 bases and 2 bases, there was a span of 7 bases. Per germline, CDR1 GTSNPN and CDR2 SVGIG (reference sequence). The CDR3 is CAWSVDRNTEAFF. CDR3 bases: TGTGCCTGGAGTGTAGACAGAAACACTGAAGCTTTCTTT.

The gene calls are TRBV30 and TRBJ2-5; D possibly corresponds to TRBD1 (6 bases). Germline assignment: CDR1 GTSNPN and CDR2 SVGIG (reference sequence). The CDR3 sequence is 16 residues long. The ends were cut back, 0 bases at V and 5 bases at J, with 19 bases in the middle. CDR3 sequence reads: CAWSVGAGVSTETQYF. CDR3 nucleotides: TGTGCCTGGAGTGTAGGGGCAGGGGTCAGTACGGAGACCCAGTACTTC.

V usage is TRBV27 and J usage is TRBJ1-1, with a possible D match to TRBD1 (5 bases). Germline CDR1 and CDR2: MNHEY and SMNVEV (reference sequence). V was trimmed by 11 bases and J by 1 base, leaving 17 bases between them. CDR3 length: 14 amino acids. CDR3 coding DNA: TGTGCCCCGGGACTCCCCTGTGGGAACACTGAAGCTTTCTTT. Protein product: CAPGLPCGNTEAFF.

This chain uses TRBV4-3 with TRBJ1-2, with TRBD1 identical over 7 bases. This CDR3 has 15 residues. Germline assignment: CDR1 LGHNA and CDR2 YSLEER. Trimming at V came to 0 bases and at J to 7 bases, leaving 8 bases not matched to a gene. The DNA of the CDR3 is TGCGCCAGCAGCCAAGATCAAAGGGGGCAGAGTGGCTACACCTTC. Its protein is CASSQDQRGQSGYTF.

This clone was counted a single time. The V gene is TRBV7-6, the J gene TRBJ1-2; possible D gene TRBD1, 5 bases. V lost 2 bases, J lost 4 bases, and 8 bases lay in between. This CDR3 comprises 13 residues. Germline assignment: CDR1 SGHVS and CDR2 FNYEAQ. The CDR3 loop reads CASSLSQGYGYTF. CDR3 bases: TGTGCCAGCAGCTTAAGTCAGGGCTATGGCTACACCTTC.

This clone was observed once. The genes are TRBV5-1 and TRBJ1-1, with 7 bases fitting TRBD1. Germline CDR1 and CDR2: SGHRS and YFSETQ. This CDR3 has 16 amino acids. The V and J ends lost 0 bases and 3 bases, in that order; junction bases with no gene match: 8. CDR3 DNA: TGCGCCAGCAGCTTGGGAGGGGGCGGTACCTACACTGAAGCTTTCTTT. Residues: CASSLGGGGTYTEAFF.

V gene TRBV7-2 combines with J gene TRBJ1-2; 7 bases line up with TRBD1. V lost 4 bases, J lost 6 bases, and 8 bases stayed unmatched. Per the germline V gene, CDR1 is SGHTA and CDR2 is FQGNSA. The CDR3 is made up of 14 amino acids. The CDR3 reads CASSWTGFPDGYTF. CDR3 coding DNA: TGTGCCAGCAGCTGGACAGGCTTCCCGGATGGCTACACCTTC.

The J gene is TRBJ2-7, the V gene TRBV29-1, with D maybe TRBD2 (5 bases). The V end lost 3 bases, the J end lost 6 bases, and 9 bases lay between the germline ends. The CDR3 length is 11 residues. Germline V CDR1 and CDR2: SQVTM, ANQGSEA. CDR3: CSVDIGSEQYF. Written as DNA, the CDR3 is TGCAGCGTTGACATAGGGAGCGAGCAGTACTTC.

This clone came up once. The junction departs from the called germline gene at one end, perhaps through a read error. The chain joins TRBV7-7 to TRBJ2-5, with a weak D call TRBD2 (6 bases). Germline CDR1 SSHAT, CDR2 FNYEAQ (reference sequence). The CDR3 consists of 15 residues. The DNA for the CDR3 is TGTGCTAGCAGCTTAGTCGGGACTCAAAAAGAGACCCAGTACTTC. This gives the protein CASSLVGTQKETQYF.

The CDR3 reads CASSLGDYEQYF. CDR3 nucleotides: TGTGCCAGCAGCTTAGGGGATTACGAGCAGTACTTC. The V gene is TRBV11-1, the J gene TRBJ2-7; D call uncertain. Between the trimmed V and J ends, which lost 1 base and 4 bases, there was a span of 5 bases. The CDR3 spans 12 residues. Germline-derived CDR1 and CDR2 are SGHAT and FQDESV (reference sequence).

The rearrangement links TRBV5-1 to TRBJ2-1; D is undetermined. Germline V gene lookup returns CDR1 SGHRS and CDR2 YFSETQ. This CDR3 spans 14 amino acids. V was trimmed by 6 bases and J by 7 bases, leaving 17 bases between them. Here the CDR3 reads CASTHPGSTNEQFF. In DNA, the CDR3 is TGCGCCAGCACCCACCCAGGAAGTACGAATGAGCAGTTCTTC.

As DNA, the CDR3 is TGTGCCAGCAGCCCCCAACAGGGGGCCTACGAGCAGTACTTC. It translates to CASSPQQGAYEQYF. The chain carries TRBV9 and TRBJ2-7; 8 positions agree with TRBD1. The CDR3 loop spans 14 amino acids. Germline V gene data show CDR1 as SGDLS and CDR2 as YYNGEE. Losses at the gene ends were 4 bases for V and 2 bases for J; bases not matched to a gene: 5.

The chain joins TRBV4-3 to TRBJ2-1; 10 bases are a match to TRBD2. The CDR3 consists of 15 residues. Germline CDR1 and CDR2: LGHNA and YSLEER. With 2 bases clipped from V and 9 bases from J, the junction kept 7 bases outside the gene matches. In DNA, the CDR3 is TGCGCCAGCAGCCAAACTCTAGCGGGGGTACGTGAGCAGTTCTTC. It yields the protein CASSQTLAGVREQFF.

The rearrangement uses TRBV15 and TRBJ1-2; 7 positions agree with TRBD1. V lost 5 bases to trimming and J lost 4 bases; unmatched junction nucleotides: 4. CDR1 and CDR2 (germline): LNHNV, YYDKDF (reference sequence). The CDR3 spans 13 residues. DNA of the CDR3: TGTGCCACCAGCGGGACAGCGGGCTATGGCTACACCTTC. Translating gives CATSGTAGYGYTF.

The chain combines TRBV27 with TRBJ1-1; D perhaps matches TRBD1 (5 bases). Between the trimmed V and J ends, which lost 5 bases and 4 bases, there was a span of 20 bases. CDR1 is MNHEY, CDR2 SMNVEV, per germline (reference sequence). The CDR3 is 16 residues long. CDR3 residues: CASSTHGASLGTEAFF. CDR3 sequence (DNA): TGTGCCAGCAGTACCCACGGGGCGAGTCTAGGCACTGAAGCTTTCTTT.

The chain has TRBV30 and TRBJ1-5, with 7 bases lining up with TRBD1. The CDR3 runs to 12 residues. Germline-derived CDR1 and CDR2 are GTSNPN and SVGIG (reference sequence). V lost 5 bases, J lost 7 bases, and 5 bases stayed unmatched. The CDR3 nucleotides read TGTGCCTGGGACAGGGCCGGCCAGCCCCAGCATTTT. Translation gives CAWDRAGQPQHF.

This rearrangement joins TRBV4-3 to TRBJ2-3; 9 nucleotides align to TRBD1. V lost 3 bases to trimming and J lost 0 bases; unmatched junction nucleotides: 13. The germline V gene encodes CDR1 LGHNA and CDR2 YSLEER. The CDR3 runs to 19 residues. For the CDR3, the DNA is TGCGCCAGCAGCCACCGCCCCAAGGGACAGGGTATTAGCACAGATACGCAGTATTTT. It is translated as CASSHRPKGQGISTDTQYF.

The chain is built from TRBV30 and TRBJ1-6; D is uncertain. The CDR3 is 14 amino acids. The V end was cut by 5 bases, the J end by 1 base, with 9 bases between. CDR1 and CDR2 from the germline V gene are GTSNPN and SVGIG (reference sequence). This CDR3 is CAWGRRSYNSPLHF. CDR3 DNA sequence: TGTGCCTGGGGGCGACGGTCCTATAATTCACCCCTCCACTTT.

This chain connects TRBV4-1 to TRBJ2-1; D possibly corresponds to TRBD2 (6 bases). CDR3 length: 13 residues. Germline assignment: CDR1 MGHRA and CDR2 YSYEKL. Trimming took off 4 bases at V and 9 bases at J, with 13 bases between the two ends. In DNA, the CDR3 is TGCGCCAGCAGCCGGGCGGGGCCTGGTGAGCAGTTCTTC. It translates to CASSRAGPGEQFF.

The chain joins TRBV4-2 to TRBJ1-5; D uncertain. From germline, CDR1 is LGHNA and CDR2 YNFKEQ. The CDR3 runs 15 residues. Trimming stripped 2 bases from V and 4 bases from J, with 12 bases between. CDR3 region: CASSQHLIANQPQHF. The CDR3 coding sequence is TGTGCCAGCAGCCAACACTTGATAGCAAATCAGCCCCAGCATTTT.

Worth noting for this clone: Distinct nucleotide sequences in the sample also encode this CDR3. The chain recombines TRBV18 with TRBJ2-7; D assignment may be TRBD1 or TRBD2 (6 bases each). The V end lost 2 bases, the J end lost 5 bases, and 7 bases lay between the germline ends. Germline CDR1 KGHSH, CDR2 LQKENI. The CDR3 spans 12 residues. The CDR3 DNA is TGTGCCAGCTCACCAGGGGGGCACGAGCAGTACTTC. Translation gives CASSPGGHEQYF.

This sequence joins TRBV5-1 and TRBJ2-2, with TRBD1 matching over 7 bases. Per the germline V gene, CDR1 is SGHRS and CDR2 is YFSETQ. The trim removed 5 bases at V and 5 bases at J, leaving 18 bases unmatched. CDR3 length equals 18 residues. CDR3 residues: CASRGEPGQRLWTGELFF. The CDR3 region has the DNA TGCGCCAGCAGGGGGGAACCGGGACAGAGACTTTGGACCGGGGAGCTGTTTTTT.

The gene calls are TRBV4-3 and TRBJ1-2, with D maybe TRBD1 (6 bases). This CDR3 has 14 residues. The V gene lost 0 bases and the J gene lost 6 bases, with 11 bases spanning the gap. Per the germline V gene, CDR1 is LGHNA and CDR2 is YSLEER. The CDR3 DNA follows: TGCGCCAGCAGCCAAGATTTGGCAGGGGATGGCTACACCTTC. Its translation is CASSQDLAGDGYTF.

The chain recombines TRBV18 with TRBJ2-7; no definite D call. Trimming pared 6 bases from V and 2 bases from J, leaving 14 bases between. This CDR3 is 14 amino acids long. CDR1 and CDR2 (germline): KGHSH, LQKENI. CDR3 in amino acids: CASSQSDGAYEQYF. The CDR3 coding sequence is TGTGCCAGCTCTCAGTCGGACGGAGCCTACGAGCAGTACTTC.

The genes are TRBV11-2 and TRBJ1-3; D is unclear. Germline CDR1 and CDR2: SGHAT and FQNNGV. The CDR3 extends over 12 amino acids. Trimming removed 0 bases from V and 10 bases from J, with 7 bases in between. In DNA, the CDR3 is TGTGCCAGCAGCTTAGACAGACTAACCATATATTTT. It codes for CASSLDRLTIYF.

The table lists this clone with a count of one. The CDR3 protein is CASSLEAGQMINYGYTF. CDR3 DNA sequence: TGTGCCAGCAGCTTGGAAGCGGGACAGATGATTAACTATGGCTACACCTTC. V gene TRBV5-4 combines with J gene TRBJ1-2, with 7 nucleotides matching TRBD1. The V gene end was trimmed by 0 bases and the J gene end by 1 base; junction bases not matched to a gene: 9. This CDR3 contains 17 residues. From germline, CDR1 is SGHNT and CDR2 YYREEE (reference sequence).

This clone was counted a few times. The junction departs from the called germline gene at one end, perhaps through a read error. CDR3 bases: TGTGCCAGCAGCTTGGACAGGGCGGTTTTT. This translates into CASSLDRAVF. The rearrangement joins TRBV2 to TRBJ1-4; 8 bases line up with TRBD1. The length of the CDR3 is 10 residues. Germline lookup yields CDR1 SNHLY and CDR2 FYNNEI.